The sequence of this TCR beta chain was determined in a study of T cells expressing NK-cell markers. Germline V gene lookup returns CDR1 LGHDT and CDR2 YNNKEL (reference sequence). The CDR3 extends over 13 amino acids. Reanalyzing the 5' RACE reads, TCRdb keeps one entry per CDR3 protein, without DNA. The table gives some 450,000 distinct CDR3 sequences; the top ten clones make up under 7.5% of it. The chain employs TRBV3-1 and TRBJ2-1. This clonotype was sampled from a woman between 18 and 75 years old in good health. Material: blood T cells: a sorted CD56 or NKG2C T cell subset, CD4+ or CD8+ T cells, or bulk PBMC T cells (not recorded which). This CDR3 reads CASSRGWENEQFF.